One TCR beta chain is described in this entry. Its target is unknown. The V gene end was trimmed by 2 bases and the J gene end by 2 bases; junction bases not matched to a gene: 2. Germline assignment: CDR1 SGHTA and CDR2 FQGNSA. The CDR3 covers 15 residues. Libraries were prepared by immunoSEQ multiplex PCR; TCRdb keeps only in-frame clonotypes and omits some of them. Here the sample spans tens of thousands of clones, 90% being singletons. This sample's time point: cycle 4 day 1 (C4D1), after about 6 weeks of nivolumab. All trial patients relapsed after autologous stem cell transplantation. This specimen comes from a study of PD-1 blockade in classical Hodgkin lymphoma. Study findings and constraints: When set against healthy donors, newly diagnosed patients were reported to show lower baseline TCR diversity.

Sample: peripheral blood mononuclear cells (PBMCs), taken before the fourth cycle of nivolumab. This chain uses TRBV7-2 with TRBJ1-5; 8 bases agree with TRBD1. This TCR was sampled from a human donor with classical Hodgkin lymphoma. The CDR3 here is CASSLNRGGNQPQHF. As DNA, the CDR3 is TGTGCCAGCAGCTTAAACAGGGGGGGCAATCAGCCCCAGCATTTT. Looking up the rest from reference TRBV7-2 and TRBJ1-5 gives the full variable domain: GAGVSQSPSNKVTEKGKDVELRCDPISGHTALYWYRQSLGQGLEFLIYFQGNSAPDKSGLPSDRFSAERTGGSVSTLTIQRTQQEDSAVYLCASSLNRGGNQPQHFGDGTRLSIL.